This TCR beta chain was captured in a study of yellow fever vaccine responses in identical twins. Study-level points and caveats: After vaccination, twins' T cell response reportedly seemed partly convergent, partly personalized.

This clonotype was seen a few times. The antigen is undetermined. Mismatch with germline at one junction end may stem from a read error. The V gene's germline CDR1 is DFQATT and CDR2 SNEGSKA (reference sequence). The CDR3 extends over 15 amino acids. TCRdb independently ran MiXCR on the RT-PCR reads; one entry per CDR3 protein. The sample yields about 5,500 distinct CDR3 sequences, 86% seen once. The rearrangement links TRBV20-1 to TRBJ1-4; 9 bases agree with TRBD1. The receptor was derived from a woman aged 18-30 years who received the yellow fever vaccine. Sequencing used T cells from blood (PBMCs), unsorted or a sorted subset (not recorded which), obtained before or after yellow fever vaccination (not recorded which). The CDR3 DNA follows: TGCAGCGCTAGGGTGTTGGGACAGGGTGAGGAAAAACTGTTTTTT. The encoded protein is CSARVLGQGEEKLFF.